Following are 13 T cell receptor beta chains from one sample sequenced in a study of shared clonotypes between healthy human individuals. Clones were sequenced by immunoSEQ multiplex PCR, and TCRdb holds only the in-frame ones, with some missing. This sample yields about 2.1 million clones, of which around 93% are seen a single time; about 1.5% belongs to the top ten. Terminally differentiated effector memory CD45RA+ cells were excluded from the naive CD8 cells, which were CD45RO-negative and positively selected for CCR7. The sample taken for sequencing was naive CD8+ T cells from PBMCs. These receptors came from a man aged 18 to 30 in good health. Some clones in this sample may be carry-over from other donors' samples.

This rearrangement joins TRBV10-3 to TRBJ2-5, with D possibly being TRBD1 (5 bases). The V end was cut by 6 bases, the J end by 5 bases, with 13 bases between. Germline CDR1 ENHRY, CDR2 SYGVKD. The CDR3 loop spans 13 amino acids. This chain's CDR3 is CAIRSPGSETQYF. Written as DNA, the CDR3 is TGTGCCATCAGGAGCCCAGGGTCTGAGACCCAGTACTTC.

V gene TRBV2 combines with J gene TRBJ2-7, with D possibly matching TRBD1 (6 bases). Germline lookup yields CDR1 SNHLY and CDR2 FYNNEI. This CDR3 spans 13 amino acids. The ends were cut back, 7 bases at V and 2 bases at J, with 12 bases in the middle. In DNA, the CDR3 is TGTGCCAGCACCCGGGACATAACCTACGAGCAGTACTTC. Translating gives CASTRDITYEQYF.

The chain is built from TRBV28 and TRBJ2-2; unclear D gene. Germline V lookup: CDR1 MDHEN, CDR2 SYDVKM. V was pared by 2 bases and J by 7 bases, with 8 bases between. This CDR3 spans 13 amino acids. This chain's CDR3 is CASSLGRSGELFF. CDR3 sequence (DNA): TGTGCCAGCAGTTTAGGTCGAAGCGGGGAGCTGTTTTTT.

The chain employs TRBV5-1 and TRBJ1-5; D remains unclear. V was pared by 2 bases and J by 1 base, with 10 bases between. The CDR3 loop spans 15 amino acids. Germline CDR1 reads SGHRS; CDR2 reads YFSETQ. CDR3 DNA: TGCGCCAGCAGCTTAGAGGGAGCAAGCAATCAGCCCCAGCATTTT. Translating it yields CASSLEGASNQPQHF.

The chain couples TRBV28 to TRBJ2-7; the D is unclear. The germline gives CDR1 MDHEN, CDR2 SYDVKM. The CDR3 covers 14 residues. With 3 bases removed from V and 2 bases from J, the gap between germline ends came to 11 bases. CDR3 bases: TGTGCCAGCAGTTTTTCGGGTCCTGCCTACGAGCAGTACTTC. It specifies CASSFSGPAYEQYF. Drawing the rest from reference TRBV28 and TRBJ2-7, the complete variable domain is DVKVTQSSRYLVKRTGEKVFLECVQDMDHENMFWYRQDPGLGLRLIYFSYDVKMKEKGDIPEGYSVSREKKERFSLILESASTNQTSMYLCASSFSGPAYEQYFGPGTRLTVT.

The rearrangement links TRBV7-9 to TRBJ2-2; tentative D call: TRBD2 (6 bases). CDR3 length: 18 residues. V lost 3 bases and J 8 bases, leaving 25 bases between the germline ends. Germline V lookup: CDR1 SEHNR, CDR2 FQNEAQ (reference sequence). The DNA for the CDR3 is TGTGCCAGCAGCTTTGTCGGGAGAGGATTCCAGGAGGCTGGGGAGCTGTTTTTT. Residues: CASSFVGRGFQEAGELFF.

This clone was observed a single time. The rearrangement joins TRBV11-2 to TRBJ1-2; D may be TRBD1 (6 bases). Germline V gives CDR1 SGHAT, CDR2 FQNNGV. Trimming pared 5 bases from V and 6 bases from J, leaving 19 bases between. The length of the CDR3 is 15 residues. The CDR3 loop reads CASSLHRDWTDGYTF. The DNA for the CDR3 is TGTGCCAGCAGCCTACACAGGGATTGGACGGATGGCTACACCTTC.

This chain links TRBV10-2 with TRBJ2-1; possible D gene TRBD1, 6 bases. The CDR3 covers 14 residues. V was pared by 7 bases and J by 2 bases, with 12 bases between. Looked up from germline, CDR1 is WSHSY and CDR2 is SAAADI. The CDR3, as DNA: TGCGCCAGCAAACAGCAGGGGACCTACAATGAGCAGTTCTTC. Amino acids: CASKQQGTYNEQFF.

On this clone itself: It is likely a read error, because the conserved phenylalanine at the end of the CDR3 is missing. The genes are TRBV27 and TRBJ1-1, with D unclear. From germline, CDR1 is MNHEY and CDR2 SMNVEV (reference sequence). The CDR3 spans 15 residues. The V and J ends lost 5 bases and 0 bases respectively, with 13 bases between them. CDR3 bases: TGTGCCAGCAGTCCCCTGAGGGCAATGAACACTGAAGCTTTCCTT. This codes for CASSPLRAMNTEAFL.

The rearrangement joins TRBV9 to TRBJ2-6; 10 positions match TRBD2. Germline CDR1 reads SGDLS; CDR2 reads YYNGEE. The CDR3 is 18 residues long. Losses at the gene ends were 4 bases for V and 0 bases for J; bases not matched to a gene: 7. The CDR3 sequence: CASSHRLAGPSGANVLTF. DNA for the CDR3: TGTGCCAGCAGCCATCGACTAGCGGGCCCCTCTGGGGCCAACGTCCTGACTTTC.

The V and J genes are TRBV18 and TRBJ2-3; either TRBD1 or TRBD2 may supply D (6 bases each). CDR3 size: 16 residues. The ends were cut back, 3 bases at V and 2 bases at J, with 15 bases in the middle. From germline, CDR1 is KGHSH and CDR2 LQKENI. As DNA, the CDR3 is TGTGCCAGCTCACCTCGGGCCGGGGGCCTCACAGATACGCAGTATTTT. Protein product: CASSPRAGGLTDTQYF.

The J gene is TRBJ1-4, the V gene TRBV9; TRBD1 aligns across 10 bases. Germline V gene data show CDR1 as SGDLS and CDR2 as YYNGEE. There are 16 residues in the CDR3. V shed 3 bases, J shed 5 bases, and the junction held 7 bases outside the gene matches. CDR3 region: CASSATPGQGNEKLFF. Here the CDR3 DNA reads TGTGCCAGCAGCGCAACGCCGGGACAGGGGAATGAAAAACTGTTTTTT.

The J gene is TRBJ1-2, the V gene TRBV27, with 8 bases that match TRBD1. The CDR3 extends over 16 amino acids. V shed 3 bases and J 6 bases; nucleotides not matched to a gene: 12. Germline CDR1 MNHEY, CDR2 SMNVEV (reference sequence). CDR3 sequence reads: CASSFLQGAHEDGYTF. The CDR3 coding sequence is TGTGCCAGCAGTTTCCTCCAGGGGGCGCATGAGGATGGCTACACCTTC.